The 28 T cell receptor beta chains in this list originate from one sample, sequenced in a study of cytomegalovirus exposure and HLA in healthy donors. Both 60 Vbeta primers and 13 Jbeta primers went into the PCR. Libraries were prepared by immunoSEQ multiplex PCR; TCRdb keeps only in-frame clonotypes and omits some of them. The table shows 85,000 to 100,000 clones, with around 60% occurring only once. Sequencing was carried out using PBMCs. These receptors came from a man in his 60s in good health and CMV-seronegative.

About this clone: The same CDR3 also results from other DNA sequences found in this sample. In DNA form, the CDR3 reads TGTGCCAGCAGTGGCCTCGGGGGGCATGGGGAGCTGTTTTTT. Residues: CASSGLGGHGELFF. V is TRBV6-5 and J is TRBJ2-2; possible D gene TRBD2, 7 bases. The germline V gene encodes CDR1 MNHEY and CDR2 SVGAGI. V lost 5 bases and J lost 8, with 15 bases in between. CDR3 length: 14 amino acids.

The rearrangement links TRBV4-2 to TRBJ2-3; D might be TRBD2 (6 bases). CDR1 LGHNA and CDR2 YNFKEQ come from the germline V gene. The length of the CDR3 is 17 residues. With 0 bases removed from V and 3 bases from J, the gap between germline ends came to 16 bases. The CDR3 nucleotides are TGTGCCAGCAGCCAAGATCCTTTGGGGCTAGCGACAGATACGCAGTATTTT. Protein product: CASSQDPLGLATDTQYF.

The rearrangement links TRBV27 to TRBJ2-7, with TRBD2 matching over 9 bases. The J segment lost 0 bases and the V segment lost 5 bases, leaving 5 bases of the junction unmatched. This CDR3 has 15 amino acids. Germline-derived CDR1 and CDR2 are MNHEY and SMNVEV (reference sequence). For the CDR3, the DNA is TGTGCCAGCAGTGCACTAGCGGGCAGCTCCTACGAGCAGTACTTC. The encoded protein is CASSALAGSSYEQYF.

The V call is TRBV5-1, the J call TRBJ2-5; D might be TRBD2 (5 bases). Germline V gene data show CDR1 as SGHRS and CDR2 as YFSETQ. V was pared by 0 bases and J by 0 bases, with 9 bases between. The CDR3 is 15 amino acids. The CDR3 protein is CASSLVAGNQETQYF. The CDR3 DNA reads as TGCGCCAGCAGCTTGGTTGCGGGCAACCAAGAGACCCAGTACTTC. The variable domain in full, with the rest retrieved from reference TRBV5-1 and TRBJ2-5, is KAGVTQTPRYLIKTRGQQVTLSCSPISGHRSVSWYQQTPGQGLQFLFEYFSETQRNKGNFPGRFSGRQFSNSRSEMNVSTLELGDSALYLCASSLVAGNQETQYFGPGTRLLVL.

The V and J genes are TRBV4-2 and TRBJ2-1; D gene ambiguous. V gave up 0 bases and J gave up 12 bases, with 9 bases separating them. The CDR3 is 12 residues long. The germline CDR1 and CDR2 sequences are LGHNA and YNFKEQ. The DNA of the CDR3 is TGTGCCAGCAGCCAAGAATACATTGGGCAGTTCTTC. Protein: CASSQEYIGQFF.

This clone appeared a single time. The rearrangement uses TRBV7-3 and TRBJ2-5, with 7 bases that match TRBD2. From germline, CDR1 is SGHTA and CDR2 FQGTGA. This CDR3 is built from 15 residues. Germline trimming cut 5 bases from V and 5 bases from J; bases unmatched to any gene: 11. The CDR3 reads CASSAPGTGGETQYF. The CDR3, as DNA: TGTGCCAGCAGCGCCCCGGGGACGGGGGGTGAGACCCAGTACTTC.

This clone was seen just once. The chain uses TRBV11-2 and TRBJ2-4, with TRBD1 matching 8 bases. The CDR3 runs 14 residues. V gave up 5 bases and J gave up 6 bases; unmatched junction bases: 6. CDR1 SGHAT and CDR2 FQNNGV come from the germline V gene. The CDR3 region has the DNA TGTGCCAGCAGCCTCCAGGGGGCTGGAAACATTCAGTACTTC. It encodes CASSLQGAGNIQYF.

The rearrangement joins TRBV6-4 to TRBJ2-1; 7 bases fit TRBD1. Germline CDR1 reads MRHNA; CDR2 reads SNTAGT. V lost 3 bases and J lost 4; bases outside the gene matches: 3. The CDR3 totals 14 residues. The CDR3 nucleotides are TGTGCCAGCAGTGAAGGGACAGCTTACAATGAGCAGTTCTTC. Its translation: CASSEGTAYNEQFF.

The chain has TRBV7-6 and TRBJ2-7; perhaps TRBD1 as D (5 bases). Trimming removed 5 bases at V and 2 bases at J, with 16 bases between. This CDR3 region has 15 residues. From germline, CDR1 is SGHVS and CDR2 FNYEAQ. The CDR3 sequence is CASSRGEIGAYEQYF. DNA for the CDR3: TGTGCCAGCAGCAGGGGCGAGATTGGGGCCTACGAGCAGTACTTC.

This clone was seen more than once but under ten times. This CDR3 is CASSTGTALGETQYF. As DNA, the CDR3 is TGTGCCAGCAGTACCGGGACAGCGCTCGGCGAGACCCAGTACTTC. The chain is built from TRBV2 and TRBJ2-5, with 7 nucleotides matching TRBD1. This CDR3 is built from 15 residues. Germline V gene lookup returns CDR1 SNHLY and CDR2 FYNNEI. V lost 5 bases to trimming and J lost 5 bases; unmatched junction nucleotides: 11.

There are a few counts of this clone. The genes are TRBV6-4 and TRBJ2-3; 9 nucleotides agree with TRBD1. Germline CDR1 and CDR2: MRHNA and SNTAGT. The junction had 4 bases not matched to a gene; V was cut back by 3 bases and J by 3 bases. The CDR3 has 15 residues. In DNA form, the CDR3 reads TGTGCCAGCAGTGAGGAGACAGGGGGGACAGATACGCAGTATTTT. Protein product: CASSEETGGTDTQYF.

The gene calls are TRBV28 and TRBJ1-1; tentatively, D is TRBD1 (6 bases). The CDR3 spans 15 residues. The germline V gene encodes CDR1 MDHEN and CDR2 SYDVKM. The germline V and J ends were trimmed by 2 bases and 10 bases, with 20 bases remaining between them. The CDR3 sequence is CASSLESTGVGGAFF. CDR3 nucleotides: TGTGCCAGCAGTTTAGAGTCGACAGGAGTTGGCGGAGCTTTCTTT.

The CDR3 DNA follows: TGTGCCAGCAGCGTAGTCAGTGCCTCCTACAATGAGCAGTTCTTC. Its protein is CASSVVSASYNEQFF. V usage is TRBV9 and J usage is TRBJ2-1; D gene ambiguous. The CDR3 length is 15 residues. V dropped 0 bases and J dropped 0 bases, with 7 bases sitting between them. Germline CDR1 and CDR2: SGDLS and YYNGEE.

V gene TRBV19 combines with J gene TRBJ1-2; TRBD1 is a possible D gene (6 bases). The ends were cut back, 10 bases at V and 4 bases at J, with 31 bases in the middle. Germline CDR1 reads LNHDA; CDR2 reads SQIVND (reference sequence). The CDR3 has 18 amino acids. CDR3 in DNA: TGTGCCACCGTACGCTCGGGGACACAAGGGAATCCCCCCTATGGCTACACCTTC. This encodes CATVRSGTQGNPPYGYTF.

The J gene is TRBJ2-1, the V gene TRBV9, with D perhaps TRBD2 (6 bases). The V and J ends lost 0 bases and 4 bases respectively, with 11 bases between them. Germline-derived CDR1 and CDR2 are SGDLS and YYNGEE. The CDR3 runs to 15 residues. DNA of the CDR3: TGTGCCAGCAGCGTAGAGGCTAGCGTTTACAATGAGCAGTTCTTC. This translates into CASSVEASVYNEQFF.

As for this clone: Without the conserved terminal phenylalanine or tryptophan, this CDR3 likely stems from a read error. The chain couples TRBV28 to TRBJ1-1; 9 bases are a match to TRBD1. Germline CDR1 reads MDHEN; CDR2 reads SYDVKM. The junction had 4 bases not matched to a gene; V was cut back by 5 bases and J by 9 bases. CDR3 length equals 12 residues. The CDR3 DNA is TGTGCCAGCAGTCTCGGACAGGGGAAAGCTTTCCTT. As protein: CASSLGQGKAFL.

The genes are TRBV5-4 and TRBJ2-3; 8 bases agree with TRBD2. Germline CDR1 and CDR2: SGHNT and YYREEE (reference sequence). Trimming cost V 0 bases and J 1 base; bases outside gene matches: 7. The CDR3 has 17 amino acids. CDR3 nucleotide sequence: TGTGCCAGCAGCTTGGGTTGGTCGCGGGGGGGCACAGATACGCAGTATTTT. Translation: CASSLGWSRGGTDTQYF. Variable domain in full (rest from reference TRBV5-4 and TRBJ2-3): ETGVTQSPTHLIKTRGQQVTLRCSSQSGHNTVSWYQQALGQGPQFIFQYYREEENGRGNFPPRFSGLQFPNYSSELNVNALELDDSALYLCASSLGWSRGGTDTQYFGPGTRLTVL.

The chain couples TRBV5-1 to TRBJ2-7, with 7 positions matching TRBD1. After removal of 2 bases from V and 3 bases from J, the junction contained 8 bases not matched to a gene. CDR3 length equals 15 residues. In germline, CDR1 is SGHRS, CDR2 YFSETQ. The CDR3 nucleotides are TGCGCCAGCAGCTTAGTGAGACAGGGCGACTACGAGCAGTACTTC. This codes for CASSLVRQGDYEQYF.

The gene calls are TRBV15 and TRBJ1-2; D gene unclear. CDR3 length equals 12 residues. Trimming stripped 1 base from V and 4 bases from J, with 4 bases between. CDR1 and CDR2 from the germline V gene are LNHNV and YYDKDF (reference sequence). CDR3 amino acids: CATSRAIYGYTF. The CDR3 region has the DNA TGTGCCACCAGCAGAGCTATCTATGGCTACACCTTC.

This chain links TRBV4-1 with TRBJ1-1, with D maybe TRBD1 (5 bases). This CDR3 has 15 amino acids. Germline V CDR1 and CDR2: MGHRA, YSYEKL. The ends were cut back, 1 base at V and 0 bases at J, with 9 bases in the middle. CDR3 DNA sequence: TGCGCCAGCAGCCAAGGCTGGGGCCTGAACACTGAAGCTTTCTTT. It yields the protein CASSQGWGLNTEAFF.

This chain connects TRBV6-1 to TRBJ2-1; D remains ambiguous. CDR1 and CDR2 from the germline V gene are MNHNS and SASEGT. The CDR3 is 17 residues long. Trimming pared 3 bases from V and 0 bases from J, leaving 15 bases between. The CDR3 reads CASSDALRFSSYNEQFF. Here the CDR3 DNA reads TGTGCCAGCAGTGACGCCCTCCGGTTTAGCTCCTACAATGAGCAGTTCTTC.

This clone was counted between two and nine times. The chain uses TRBV6-4 and TRBJ2-3, with a weak D call TRBD2 (5 bases). Germline V gene data show CDR1 as MRHNA and CDR2 as SNTAGT. The V end lost 6 bases, the J end lost 2 bases, and 9 bases lay between the germline ends. The CDR3 runs 13 residues. CDR3 nucleotides: TGTGCCAGCAGCGTTGACTACACAGATACGCAGTATTTT. Translating gives CASSVDYTDTQYF.

V gene TRBV28 combines with J gene TRBJ1-4; TRBD1 matches at 9 bases. This CDR3 region has 15 residues. The V and J ends lost 6 bases and 8 bases, in that order; junction bases with no gene match: 10. The germline V gene encodes CDR1 MDHEN and CDR2 SYDVKM. This CDR3 reads CASSPGDRVGEKLFF. CDR3 nucleotide sequence: TGTGCCAGCAGCCCCGGGGACAGGGTGGGAGAAAAACTGTTTTTT. Full variable domain (remainder filled in from reference TRBV28 and TRBJ1-4): DVKVTQSSRYLVKRTGEKVFLECVQDMDHENMFWYRQDPGLGLRLIYFSYDVKMKEKGDIPEGYSVSREKKERFSLILESASTNQTSMYLCASSPGDRVGEKLFFGSGTQLSVL.

CDR3 bases: TGTGCCAGCGGATCGCAGGGGAACTATGGCTACACCTTC. This codes for CASGSQGNYGYTF. The chain employs TRBV9 and TRBJ1-2; a possible D gene is TRBD1 (6 bases). The length of the CDR3 is 13 residues. The germline V and J ends were trimmed by 7 bases and 2 bases, with 12 bases remaining between them. The germline gives CDR1 SGDLS, CDR2 YYNGEE.

The table lists this clone with a count of one. The V call is TRBV2, the J call TRBJ1-5; D is perhaps TRBD1 (6 bases). CDR3 length: 16 residues. Germline V CDR1 and CDR2: SNHLY, FYNNEI. V was clipped by 0 bases and J by 4 bases, with 13 bases between them. The CDR3 spells CASSEALGGGNQPQHF. The CDR3 nucleotides are TGTGCCAGCAGTGAAGCTTTAGGGGGAGGGAATCAGCCCCAGCATTTT.

This clone has only a few counts. CDR3 coding DNA: TGTGCCAGCAGCTCCGGACCTAGCGGGCCATCCTACAATGAGCAGTTCTTC. It is translated as CASSSGPSGPSYNEQFF. J is TRBJ2-1 and V is TRBV5-6, with 8 nucleotides matching TRBD2. The CDR3 sequence is 17 residues long. J lost 1 base, V lost 3 bases, and 9 bases had no gene match. Germline loops: CDR1 SGHDT, CDR2 YYEEEE.

This sequence joins TRBV7-3 and TRBJ2-5, with D tentatively TRBD2 (5 bases). The CDR3 is made up of 15 amino acids. The V gene's germline CDR1 is SGHTA and CDR2 FQGTGA. The V gene lost 4 bases and the J gene lost 5 bases, with 17 bases spanning the gap. CDR3 in DNA: TGTGCCAGCAGCTCTAAGGGAGACGTGGGGGAGACCCAGTACTTC. This gives the protein CASSSKGDVGETQYF.

J is TRBJ2-3 and V is TRBV6-1, with TRBD2 identical over 10 bases. Germline CDR1 is MNHNS and CDR2 is SASEGT. The CDR3 is 14 residues long. J lost 4 bases, V lost 6 bases, and 4 bases had no gene match. CDR3 region: CASRLAGKADTQYF. The CDR3 nucleotides read TGTGCCAGCAGACTAGCGGGGAAGGCAGATACGCAGTATTTT.